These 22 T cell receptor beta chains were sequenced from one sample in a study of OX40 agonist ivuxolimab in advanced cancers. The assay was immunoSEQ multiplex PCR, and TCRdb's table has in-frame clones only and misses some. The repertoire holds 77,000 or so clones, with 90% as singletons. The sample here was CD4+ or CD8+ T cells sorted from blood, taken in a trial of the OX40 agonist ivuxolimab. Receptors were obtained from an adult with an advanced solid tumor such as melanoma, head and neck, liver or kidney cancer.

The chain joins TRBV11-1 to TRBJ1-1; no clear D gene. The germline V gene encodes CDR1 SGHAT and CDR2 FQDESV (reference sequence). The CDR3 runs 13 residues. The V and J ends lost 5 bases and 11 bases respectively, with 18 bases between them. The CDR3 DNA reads TGTGCCAGCAGCACGGGGAAACGCTCGACTGCTTTCTTT. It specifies CASSTGKRSTAFF.

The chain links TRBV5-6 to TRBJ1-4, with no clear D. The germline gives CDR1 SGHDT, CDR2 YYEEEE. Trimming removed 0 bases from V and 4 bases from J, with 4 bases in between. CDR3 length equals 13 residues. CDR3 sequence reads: CASSLGYNEKLFF. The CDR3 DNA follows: TGTGCCAGCAGCTTGGGTTATAATGAAAAACTGTTTTTT.

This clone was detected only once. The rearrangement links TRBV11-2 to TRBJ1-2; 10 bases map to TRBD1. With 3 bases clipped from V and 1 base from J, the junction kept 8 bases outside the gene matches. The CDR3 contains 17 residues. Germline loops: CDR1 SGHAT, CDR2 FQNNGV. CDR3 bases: TGTGCCAGCAGCTTGGCCAGGGACAGGGGCCTTAACTATGGCTACACCTTC. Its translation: CASSLARDRGLNYGYTF.

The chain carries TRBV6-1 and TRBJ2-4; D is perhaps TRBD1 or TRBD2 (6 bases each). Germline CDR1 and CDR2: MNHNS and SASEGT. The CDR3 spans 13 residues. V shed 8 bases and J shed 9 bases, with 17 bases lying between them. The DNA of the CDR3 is TGTGCCAGCCGAGGGGGGAGTGCCAGCATTCAGTACTTC. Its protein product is CASRGGSASIQYF.

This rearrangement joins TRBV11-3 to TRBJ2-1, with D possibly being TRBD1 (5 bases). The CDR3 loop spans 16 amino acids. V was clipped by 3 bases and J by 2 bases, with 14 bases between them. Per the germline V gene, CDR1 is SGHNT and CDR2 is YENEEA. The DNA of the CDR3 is TGTGCCAGCAGCTTGACGTCAGGGTACCCCTACAATGAGCAGTTCTTC. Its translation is CASSLTSGYPYNEQFF.

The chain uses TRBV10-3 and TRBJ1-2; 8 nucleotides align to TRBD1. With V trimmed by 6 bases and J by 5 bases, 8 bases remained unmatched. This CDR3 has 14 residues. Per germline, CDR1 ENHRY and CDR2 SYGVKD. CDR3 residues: CAISGDRKGYGYTF. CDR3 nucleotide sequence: TGTGCCATCAGCGGGGACAGGAAGGGGTATGGCTACACCTTC.

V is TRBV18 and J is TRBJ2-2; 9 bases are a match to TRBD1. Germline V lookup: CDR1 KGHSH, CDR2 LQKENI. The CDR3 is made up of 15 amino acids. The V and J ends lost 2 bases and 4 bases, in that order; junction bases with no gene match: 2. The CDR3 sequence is CASSPGTGPTGELFF. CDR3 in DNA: TGTGCCAGCTCACCAGGGACAGGGCCCACCGGGGAGCTGTTTTTT.

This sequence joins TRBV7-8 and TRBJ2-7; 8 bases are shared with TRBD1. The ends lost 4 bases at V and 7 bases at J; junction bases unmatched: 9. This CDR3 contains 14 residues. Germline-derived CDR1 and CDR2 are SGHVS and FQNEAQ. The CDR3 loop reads CASSYQDRVREQYF. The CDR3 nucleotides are TGTGCCAGCAGCTACCAGGACAGGGTAAGAGAGCAGTACTTC.

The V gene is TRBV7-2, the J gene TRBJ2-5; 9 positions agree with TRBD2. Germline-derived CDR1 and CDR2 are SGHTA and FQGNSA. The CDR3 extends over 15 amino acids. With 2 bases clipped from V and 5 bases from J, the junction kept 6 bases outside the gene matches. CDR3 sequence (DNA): TGTGCCAGCAGCTTAAGAGCGGGGGGTGCTGAGACCCAGTACTTC. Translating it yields CASSLRAGGAETQYF. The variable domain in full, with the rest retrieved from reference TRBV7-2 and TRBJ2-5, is GAGVSQSPSNKVTEKGKDVELRCDPISGHTALYWYRQSLGQGLEFLIYFQGNSAPDKSGLPSDRFSAERTGGSVSTLTIQRTQQEDSAVYLCASSLRAGGAETQYFGPGTRLLVL.

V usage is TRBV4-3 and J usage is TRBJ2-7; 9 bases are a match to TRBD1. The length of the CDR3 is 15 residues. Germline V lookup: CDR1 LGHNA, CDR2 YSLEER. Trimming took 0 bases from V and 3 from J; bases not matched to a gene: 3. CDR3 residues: CASSQDLGQGYEQYF. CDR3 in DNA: TGCGCCAGCAGCCAAGATCTGGGACAGGGCTACGAGCAGTACTTC.

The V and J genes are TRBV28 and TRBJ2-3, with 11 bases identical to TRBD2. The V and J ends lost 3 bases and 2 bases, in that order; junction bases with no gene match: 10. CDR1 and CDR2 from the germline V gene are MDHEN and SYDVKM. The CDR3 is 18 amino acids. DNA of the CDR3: TGTGCCAGCAGTTTCCTTACCGGGACTAGCGGTCCCACAGATACGCAGTATTTT. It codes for CASSFLTGTSGPTDTQYF.

Here the CDR3 reads CASSYRTGVDTEAFF. The CDR3, as DNA: TGTGCCAGCAGTTACAGGACAGGGGTGGACACTGAAGCTTTCTTT. The rearrangement uses TRBV6-6 and TRBJ1-1; 9 positions agree with TRBD1. V trimming: 2 bases; J trimming: 3 bases; junction bases outside the gene matches: 4. Germline V lookup: CDR1 MNHNY, CDR2 SVGAGI (reference sequence). This CDR3 is 15 amino acids long.

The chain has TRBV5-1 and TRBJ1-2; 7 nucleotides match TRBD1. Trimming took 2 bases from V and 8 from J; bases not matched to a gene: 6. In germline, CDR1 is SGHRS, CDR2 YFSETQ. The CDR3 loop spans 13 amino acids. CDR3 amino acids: CASSFTGDGGYTF. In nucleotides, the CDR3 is TGCGCCAGCAGCTTTACAGGGGATGGAGGCTACACCTTC.

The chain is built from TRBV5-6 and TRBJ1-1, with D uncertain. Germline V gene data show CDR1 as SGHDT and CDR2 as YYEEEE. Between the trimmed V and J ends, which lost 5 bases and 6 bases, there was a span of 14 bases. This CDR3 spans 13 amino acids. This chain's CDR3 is CASSRGMGPEAFF. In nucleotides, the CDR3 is TGTGCCAGCAGTCGCGGGATGGGCCCTGAAGCTTTCTTT. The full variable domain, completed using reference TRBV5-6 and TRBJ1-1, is DAGVTQSPTHLIKTRGQQVTLRCSPKSGHDTVSWYQQALGQGPQFIFQYYEEEERQRGNFPDRFSGHQFPNYSSELNVNALLLGDSALYLCASSRGMGPEAFFGQGTRLTVV.

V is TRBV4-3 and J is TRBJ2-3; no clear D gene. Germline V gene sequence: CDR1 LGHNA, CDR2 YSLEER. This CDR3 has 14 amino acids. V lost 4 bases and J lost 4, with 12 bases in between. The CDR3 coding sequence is TGCGCCAGCAGCCTTGGATCCCCCCCAGATACGCAGTATTTT. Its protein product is CASSLGSPPDTQYF.

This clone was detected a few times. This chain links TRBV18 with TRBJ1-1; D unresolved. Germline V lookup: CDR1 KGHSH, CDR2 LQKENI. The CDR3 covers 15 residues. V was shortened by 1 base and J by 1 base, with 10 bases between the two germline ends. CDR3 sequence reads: CASSPHHGPNTEAFF. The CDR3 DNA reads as TGTGCCAGCTCACCACATCACGGACCGAACACTGAAGCTTTCTTT.

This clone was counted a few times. Here the CDR3 DNA reads TGTGCCAGCAGCTTGAGGGTAGCGGGCAACAATGAGCAGTTCTTC. This codes for CASSLRVAGNNEQFF. V is TRBV5-4 and J is TRBJ2-1; TRBD2 aligns across 7 bases. This CDR3 contains 15 residues. Germline-derived CDR1 and CDR2 are SGHNT and YYREEE (reference sequence). The junction had 6 bases not matched to a gene; V was cut back by 1 base and J by 5 bases.

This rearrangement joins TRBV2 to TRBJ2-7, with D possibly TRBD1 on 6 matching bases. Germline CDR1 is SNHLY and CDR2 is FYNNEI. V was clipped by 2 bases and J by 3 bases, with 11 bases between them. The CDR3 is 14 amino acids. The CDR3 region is CASSEQGTHYEQYF. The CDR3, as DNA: TGTGCCAGCAGTGAACAGGGGACCCACTACGAGCAGTACTTC.

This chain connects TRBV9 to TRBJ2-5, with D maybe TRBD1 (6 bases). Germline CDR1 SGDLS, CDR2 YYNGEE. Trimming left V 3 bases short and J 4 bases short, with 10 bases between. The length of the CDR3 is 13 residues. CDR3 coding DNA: TGTGCCAGCAGCGCTGGGGGCGGAGAGACCCAGTACTTC. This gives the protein CASSAGGGETQYF.

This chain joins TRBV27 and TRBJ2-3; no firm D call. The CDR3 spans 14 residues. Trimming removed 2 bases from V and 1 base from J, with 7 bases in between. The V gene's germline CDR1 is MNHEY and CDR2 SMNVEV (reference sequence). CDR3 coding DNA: TGTGCCAGCAGTTTAATGGCGGGCACAGATACGCAGTATTTT. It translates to CASSLMAGTDTQYF.

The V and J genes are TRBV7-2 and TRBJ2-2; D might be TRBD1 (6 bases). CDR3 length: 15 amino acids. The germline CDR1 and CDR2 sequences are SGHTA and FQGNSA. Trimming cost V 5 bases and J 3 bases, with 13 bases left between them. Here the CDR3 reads CASSQQGPDTGELFF. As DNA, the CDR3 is TGTGCCAGCAGCCAACAGGGTCCGGACACCGGGGAGCTGTTTTTT.

DNA of the CDR3: TGTGCCAGTAGTATAGCGGGGAACACCGGGGAGCTGTTTTTT. Its protein product is CASSIAGNTGELFF. The chain carries TRBV19 and TRBJ2-2, with D uncertain. The length of the CDR3 is 14 residues. Trimming removed 1 base from V and 1 base from J, with 4 bases in between. Germline-derived CDR1 and CDR2 are LNHDA and SQIVND (reference sequence).